The present TCR beta chain was sequenced within a study of blood T cell repertoires in COVID-19. Germline V CDR1 and CDR2: LNHDA, SQIVND (reference sequence). J lost 6 bases, V lost 3 bases, and 9 bases had no gene match. The CDR3 spans 16 residues. Assay used: immunoSEQ multiplex PCR; TCRdb lists only in-frame clones, some missing. The sample lists about 150,000 clones, more than 75% occurring once. This sequence joins TRBV19 and TRBJ2-7; 12 nucleotides line up with TRBD2. This clonotype was obtained from a man aged 45-65 years with active COVID-19. Sequencing was done on a sample of peripheral blood. The CDR3 sequence: CASSMMTSGGAREQYF. In nucleotides, the CDR3 is TGTGCCAGTAGTATGATGACTAGCGGGGGCGCTCGCGAGCAGTACTTC.